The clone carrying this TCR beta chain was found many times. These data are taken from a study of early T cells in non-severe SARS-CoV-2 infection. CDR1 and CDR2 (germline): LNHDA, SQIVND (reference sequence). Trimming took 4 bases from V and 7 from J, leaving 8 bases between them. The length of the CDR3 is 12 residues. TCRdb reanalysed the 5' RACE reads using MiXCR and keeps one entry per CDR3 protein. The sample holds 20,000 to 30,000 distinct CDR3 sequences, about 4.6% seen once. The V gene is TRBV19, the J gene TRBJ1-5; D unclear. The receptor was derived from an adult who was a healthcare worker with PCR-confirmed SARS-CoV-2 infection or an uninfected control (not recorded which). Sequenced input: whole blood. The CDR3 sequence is CASSKLAQPQHF. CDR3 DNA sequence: TGTGCCAGTAGTAAGCTCGCCCAGCCCCAGCATTTT.